Shown below are 5 T cell receptor beta chains from a single sample sequenced in a study of T cell repertoires in cytomegalovirus infection. TCRdb re-called the reads through MiXCR, storing one row per CDR3 protein. The table records 250,000 to 300,000 distinct CDR3 sequences, under 30% of them present only once. The sequenced material came from PBMCs. The receptors derive from a human donor in good health (CMV status not recorded). Some clones in this sample may be carry-over from other donors' samples.

This clonotype was found a few times. This chain uses TRBV6-2 or TRBV6-3 with TRBJ2-5; 9 nucleotides agree with TRBD1. Trimming took 5 bases from V and 4 from J; bases not matched to a gene: 2. The CDR3 is 13 amino acids. Germline loops: CDR1 MNHEY, CDR2 SVGEGT. CDR3 loop: CASSHRGRETQYF. The CDR3 DNA follows: TGTGCCAGCAGTCACAGGGGGCGAGAGACCCAGTACTTC.

This sequence joins TRBV2 and TRBJ2-1, with a possible D match to TRBD2 (6 bases). Trimming stripped 8 bases from V and 8 bases from J, with 10 bases between. The CDR3 length is 11 residues. CDR1 is SNHLY and CDR2 is FYNNEI in the germline V gene. In DNA, the CDR3 is TGTGCCAGCCTGGGGGGTGATGAGCAGTTCTTC. Its protein is CASLGGDEQFF.

Concerning this clonotype itself: This could be a read error, since a much larger clone is one nucleotide away. The chain joins TRBV7-3 to TRBJ2-4; weak D call: TRBD2 (5 bases). The CDR3 totals 18 residues. The V gene lost 2 bases and the J gene lost 4 bases, with 21 bases spanning the gap. Germline V CDR1 and CDR2: SGHTA, FQGTGA. The CDR3 here is CASSLGGPVTTPKNIQYF. The CDR3, as DNA: TGTGCCAGCAGCTTAGGTGGGCCCGTGACTACCCCAAAAAACATTCAGTACTTC.

The V and J genes are TRBV6-2 or TRBV6-3 and TRBJ2-7; D may be TRBD1 or TRBD2 (5 bases each). V lost 6 bases and J lost 7, with 22 bases in between. Looked up from germline, CDR1 is MNHEY and CDR2 is SVGEGT. This CDR3 spans 15 amino acids. In DNA, the CDR3 is TGTGCCAGCAGAGGTAACCGGGGCCTAAAACGGGAGCAGTACTTC. Its protein is CASRGNRGLKREQYF.

This clonotype has only a few counts. The CDR3 DNA follows: TGTGCCAGCAGTTTGATTGTGCGACTAGCGGGAGGGCGGAACACCGGGGAGCTGTTTTTT. This codes for CASSLIVRLAGGRNTGELFF. This rearrangement joins TRBV27 to TRBJ2-2, with 14 bases fitting TRBD2. CDR1 is MNHEY and CDR2 is SMNVEV in the germline V gene (reference sequence). Trimming removed 3 bases from V and 1 base from J; junction bases left unmatched: 10. The CDR3 is made up of 20 amino acids.